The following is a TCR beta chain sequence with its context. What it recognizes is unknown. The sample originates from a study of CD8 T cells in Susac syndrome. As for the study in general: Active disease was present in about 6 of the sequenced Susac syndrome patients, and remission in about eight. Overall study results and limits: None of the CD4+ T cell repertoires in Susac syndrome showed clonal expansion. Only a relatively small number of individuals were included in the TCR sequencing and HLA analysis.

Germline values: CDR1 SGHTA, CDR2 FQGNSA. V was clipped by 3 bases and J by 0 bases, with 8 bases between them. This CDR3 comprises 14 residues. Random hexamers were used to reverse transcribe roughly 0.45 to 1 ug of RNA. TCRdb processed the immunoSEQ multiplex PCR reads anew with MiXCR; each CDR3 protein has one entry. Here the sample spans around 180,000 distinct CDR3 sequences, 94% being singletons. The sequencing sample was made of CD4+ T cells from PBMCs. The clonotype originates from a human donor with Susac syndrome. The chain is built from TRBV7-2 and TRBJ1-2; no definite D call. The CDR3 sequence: CASSFTRANYGYTF. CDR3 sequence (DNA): TGTGCCAGCAGCTTTACGAGAGCTAACTATGGCTACACCTTC.